This TCR beta chain was identified in a study of T cell changes during pregnancy in multiple sclerosis. Sequenced by immunoSEQ multiplex PCR; TCRdb stores in-frame clones only, minus some. Of approximately 42,000 clones in the sample, less than 90% were seen once. This CDR3 region has 16 residues. Germline CDR1 reads SGHVS; CDR2 reads FQNEAQ. Trimming took 4 bases from V and 2 from J, leaving 15 bases between them. The chain employs TRBV7-8 and TRBJ1-5; D uncertain. This specimen consisted of CD4+ T cells from peripheral blood mononuclear cells, obtained before pregnancy. The clonotype was recovered from a female donor with multiple sclerosis, enrolled in a pregnancy study. The CDR3, as DNA: TGTGCCAGCAGCTCCCGAAGACTAGACGGCAATCAGCCCCAGCATTTT. This gives the protein CASSSRRLDGNQPQHF.